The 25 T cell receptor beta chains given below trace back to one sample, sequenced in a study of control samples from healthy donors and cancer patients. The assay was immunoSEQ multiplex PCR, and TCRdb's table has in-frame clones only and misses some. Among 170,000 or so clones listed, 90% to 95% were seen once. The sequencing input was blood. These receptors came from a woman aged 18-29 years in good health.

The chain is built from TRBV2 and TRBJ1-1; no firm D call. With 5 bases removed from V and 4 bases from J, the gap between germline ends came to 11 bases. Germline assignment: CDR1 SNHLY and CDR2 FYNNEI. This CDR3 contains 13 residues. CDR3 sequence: CASSWESGTEAFF. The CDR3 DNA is TGTGCCAGCAGTTGGGAATCAGGCACTGAAGCTTTCTTT.

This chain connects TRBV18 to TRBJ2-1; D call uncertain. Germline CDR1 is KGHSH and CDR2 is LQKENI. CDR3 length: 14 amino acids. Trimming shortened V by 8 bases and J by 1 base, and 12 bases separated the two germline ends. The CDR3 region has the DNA TGTGCCAGCACTACCCTCATGTCCTACAATGAGCAGTTCTTC. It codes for CASTTLMSYNEQFF.

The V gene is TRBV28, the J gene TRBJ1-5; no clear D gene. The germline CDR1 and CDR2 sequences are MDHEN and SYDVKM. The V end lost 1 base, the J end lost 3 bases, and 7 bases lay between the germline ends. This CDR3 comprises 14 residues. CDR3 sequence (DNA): TGTGCCAGCAGTTTATTAGTTACCAATCAGCCCCAGCATTTT. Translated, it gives CASSLLVTNQPQHF.

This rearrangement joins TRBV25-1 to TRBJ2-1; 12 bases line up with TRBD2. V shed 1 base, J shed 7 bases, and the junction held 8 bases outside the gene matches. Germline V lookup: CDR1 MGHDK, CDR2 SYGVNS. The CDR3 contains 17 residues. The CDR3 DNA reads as TGTGCCAGCAGTGAATTAGTCGGGACTAGCGGGCCTAATGAGCAGTTCTTC. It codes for CASSELVGTSGPNEQFF.

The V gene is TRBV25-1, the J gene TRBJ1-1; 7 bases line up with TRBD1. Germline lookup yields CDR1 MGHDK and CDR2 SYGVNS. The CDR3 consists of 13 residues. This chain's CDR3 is CATGELMNTEAFF. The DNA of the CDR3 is TGTGCTACAGGGGAACTTATGAACACTGAAGCTTTCTTT.

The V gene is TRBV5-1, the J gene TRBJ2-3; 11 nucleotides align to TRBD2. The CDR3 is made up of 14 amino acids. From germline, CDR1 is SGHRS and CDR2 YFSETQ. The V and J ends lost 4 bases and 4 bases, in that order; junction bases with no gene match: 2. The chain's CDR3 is CASSVSGRADTQYF. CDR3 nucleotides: TGCGCCAGCAGCGTTAGCGGGAGGGCAGATACGCAGTATTTT.

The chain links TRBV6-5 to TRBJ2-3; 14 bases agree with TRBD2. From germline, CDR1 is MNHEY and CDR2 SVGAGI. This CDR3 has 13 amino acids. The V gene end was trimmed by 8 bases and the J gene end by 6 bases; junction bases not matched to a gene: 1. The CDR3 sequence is CASRLAGGDTQYF. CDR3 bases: TGTGCCAGCCGACTAGCGGGAGGGGATACGCAGTATTTT.

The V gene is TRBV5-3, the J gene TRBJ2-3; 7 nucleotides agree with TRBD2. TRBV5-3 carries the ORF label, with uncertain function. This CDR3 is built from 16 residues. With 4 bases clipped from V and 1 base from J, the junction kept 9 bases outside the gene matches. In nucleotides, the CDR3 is TGTGCCAGAAGCGACGATAGGGCGGGGGGCACAGATACGCAGTATTTT. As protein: CARSDDRAGGTDTQYF.

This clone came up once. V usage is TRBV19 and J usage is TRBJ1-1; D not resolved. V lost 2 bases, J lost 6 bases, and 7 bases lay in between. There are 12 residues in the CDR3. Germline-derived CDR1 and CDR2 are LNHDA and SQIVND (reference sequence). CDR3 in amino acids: CASSITQAEAFF. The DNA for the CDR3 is TGTGCCAGTAGTATAACTCAGGCTGAAGCTTTCTTT.

The CDR3 DNA is TGTGCCAGCAGTTCCCTCACAGGACAGGGTAATGAAAAACTGTTTTTT. The encoded protein is CASSSLTGQGNEKLFF. The V and J genes are TRBV6-6 and TRBJ1-4, with 8 bases identical to TRBD1. The V gene's germline CDR1 is MNHNY and CDR2 SVGAGI (reference sequence). The CDR3 contains 16 residues. The junction had 8 bases not matched to a gene; V was cut back by 4 bases and J by 4 bases.

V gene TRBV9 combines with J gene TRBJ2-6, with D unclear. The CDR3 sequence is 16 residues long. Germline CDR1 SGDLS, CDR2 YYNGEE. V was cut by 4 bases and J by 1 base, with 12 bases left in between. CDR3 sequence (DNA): TGTGCCAGCAGCCCCCAGGCGAGGTCTGGGGCCAACGTCCTGACTTTC. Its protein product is CASSPQARSGANVLTF.

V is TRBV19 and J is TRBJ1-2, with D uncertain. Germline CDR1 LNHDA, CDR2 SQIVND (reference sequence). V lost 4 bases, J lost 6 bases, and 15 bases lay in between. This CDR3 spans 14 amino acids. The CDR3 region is CASSTLDGIDGYTF. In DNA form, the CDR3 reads TGTGCCAGTAGTACCCTTGACGGTATTGATGGCTACACCTTC.

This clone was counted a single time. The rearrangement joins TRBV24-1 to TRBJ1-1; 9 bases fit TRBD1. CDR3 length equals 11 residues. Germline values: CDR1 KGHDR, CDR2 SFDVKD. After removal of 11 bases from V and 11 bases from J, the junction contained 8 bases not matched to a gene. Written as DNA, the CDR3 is TGTGCCATTGGGACAGGGTCCCCGGCTTTCTTT. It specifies CAIGTGSPAFF.

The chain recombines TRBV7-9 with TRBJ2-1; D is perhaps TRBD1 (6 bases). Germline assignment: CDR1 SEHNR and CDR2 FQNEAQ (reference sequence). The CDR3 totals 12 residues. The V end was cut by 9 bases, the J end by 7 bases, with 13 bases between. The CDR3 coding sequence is TGTGCCAGTCATGTAGGGGGAAATGAGCAGTTCTTC. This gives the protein CASHVGGNEQFF.

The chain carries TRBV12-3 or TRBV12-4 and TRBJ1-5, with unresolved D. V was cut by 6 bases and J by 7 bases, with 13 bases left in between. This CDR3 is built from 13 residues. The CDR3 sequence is CASSPGGVQPQHF. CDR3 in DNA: TGTGCCAGCAGCCCTGGCGGGGTACAGCCCCAGCATTTT.

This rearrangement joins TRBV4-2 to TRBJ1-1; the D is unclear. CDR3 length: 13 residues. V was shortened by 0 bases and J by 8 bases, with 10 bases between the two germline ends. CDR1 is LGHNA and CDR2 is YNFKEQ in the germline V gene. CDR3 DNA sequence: TGTGCCAGCAGCCAAGAAGTATGGACCGAAGCTTTCTTT. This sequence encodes CASSQEVWTEAFF.

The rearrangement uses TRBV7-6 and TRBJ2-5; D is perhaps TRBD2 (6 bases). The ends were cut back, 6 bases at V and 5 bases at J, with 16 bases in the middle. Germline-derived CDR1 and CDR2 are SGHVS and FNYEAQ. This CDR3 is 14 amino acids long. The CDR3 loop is CASRQLRAGETQYF. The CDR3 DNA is TGTGCCAGCAGACAGCTGCGGGCGGGGGAGACCCAGTACTTC.

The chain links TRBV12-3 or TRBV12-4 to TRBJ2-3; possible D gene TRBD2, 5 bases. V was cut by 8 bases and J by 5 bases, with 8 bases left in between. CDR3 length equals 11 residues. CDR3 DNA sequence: TGTGCCAGCCTTAGCGTAGATACGCAGTATTTT. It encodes CASLSVDTQYF.

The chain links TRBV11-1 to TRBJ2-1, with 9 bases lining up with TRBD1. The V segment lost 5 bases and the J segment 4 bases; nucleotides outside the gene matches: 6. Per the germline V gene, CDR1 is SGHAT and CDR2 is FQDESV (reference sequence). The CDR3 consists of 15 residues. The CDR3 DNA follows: TGTGCCAGCAGCCAACCGGGACAGGGTTACAATGAGCAGTTCTTC. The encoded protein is CASSQPGQGYNEQFF.

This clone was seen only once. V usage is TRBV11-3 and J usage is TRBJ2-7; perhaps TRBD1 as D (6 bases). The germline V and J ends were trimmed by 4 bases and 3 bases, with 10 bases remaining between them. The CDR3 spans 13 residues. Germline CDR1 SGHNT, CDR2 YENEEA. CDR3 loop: CASSYGGSYEQYF. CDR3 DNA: TGTGCCAGCAGCTATGGGGGCAGCTACGAGCAGTACTTC.

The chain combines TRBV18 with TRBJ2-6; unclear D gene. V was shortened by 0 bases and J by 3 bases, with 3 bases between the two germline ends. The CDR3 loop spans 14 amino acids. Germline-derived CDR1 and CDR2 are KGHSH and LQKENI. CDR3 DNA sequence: TGTGCCAGCTCACCACCGAATGGGGCCAACGTCCTGACTTTC. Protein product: CASSPPNGANVLTF.

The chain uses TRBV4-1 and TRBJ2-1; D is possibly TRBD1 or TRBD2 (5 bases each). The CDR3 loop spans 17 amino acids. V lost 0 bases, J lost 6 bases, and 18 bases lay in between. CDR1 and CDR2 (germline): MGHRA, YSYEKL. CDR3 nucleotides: TGCGCCAGCAGCCAAGATGTTGTAGGCGTCGGGGCCAATGAGCAGTTCTTC. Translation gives CASSQDVVGVGANEQFF.

The CDR3 nucleotides read TGTGCCAGCAGCCAAGATTCAGTCTCCGGGACAGCCTCCTACGAGCAGTACTTC. It translates to CASSQDSVSGTASYEQYF. The genes are TRBV3-1 (or the pseudogene TRBV3-2) and TRBJ2-7; 7 nucleotides line up with TRBD1. The CDR3 is made up of 18 amino acids. The trim removed 0 bases at V and 0 bases at J, leaving 11 bases unmatched. Germline assignment: CDR1 LGHDT and CDR2 YNNKEL (reference sequence).

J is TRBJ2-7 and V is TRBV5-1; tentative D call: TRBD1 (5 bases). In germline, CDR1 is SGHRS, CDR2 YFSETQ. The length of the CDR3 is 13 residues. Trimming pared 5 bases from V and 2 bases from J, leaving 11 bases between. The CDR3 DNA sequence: TGCGCCAGCAGTTACGACAGCACCTACGAGCAGTACTTC. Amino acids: CASSYDSTYEQYF.

CDR3: CASSYGQRTEAFF. As DNA, the CDR3 is TGCGCCAGCAGCTACGGACAGCGGACTGAAGCTTTCTTT. The J gene is TRBJ1-1, the V gene TRBV5-1; D is perhaps TRBD1 (6 bases). The CDR3 is made up of 13 amino acids. CDR1 SGHRS and CDR2 YFSETQ come from the germline V gene. The V gene lost 3 bases and the J gene lost 5 bases, with 11 bases spanning the gap.